This T cell receptor beta chain was obtained from a study of blood T cell repertoires in COVID-19. V was shortened by 3 bases and J by 15 bases, with 22 bases between the two germline ends. CDR1 MDHEN and CDR2 SYDVKM come from the germline V gene. CDR3 length equals 14 residues. Sequenced by immunoSEQ multiplex PCR; TCRdb stores in-frame clones only, minus some. The data hold tens of thousands of clones, with around 87% observed a single time. This receptor was identified in a man between 65 and 85 years old with active COVID-19. Sequencing was carried out using peripheral blood. V usage is TRBV28 and J usage is TRBJ2-3, with D possibly being TRBD1 (5 bases). The CDR3 sequence: CASSFGRGVSQFYF. In DNA, the CDR3 is TGTGCCAGCAGTTTCGGTAGGGGTGTCAGCCAGTTCTATTTT.